These 2 T cell receptor beta chains were all obtained from the same sample, sequenced in a study of blood T cell repertoires in COVID-19. Profiled with immunoSEQ multiplex PCR; TCRdb holds only in-frame clones, not every one. There are 120,000 or so clones in the sample; roughly 84% occur only once, and around 4.2% lies in the top ten. Sequenced material: PBMCs or T cells enriched from blood (not recorded which). These receptors originate from a woman aged 25 to 45 who had recovered from COVID-19.

This chain connects TRBV28 to TRBJ2-1; 13 bases fit TRBD2. Per the germline V gene, CDR1 is MDHEN and CDR2 is SYDVKM. The CDR3 extends over 17 amino acids. V was clipped by 5 bases and J by 8 bases; unmatched bases: 12. In DNA, the CDR3 is TGTGCCAGCAGTCCCCCCGGGACTAGCGGGACCCACGATGAGCAGTTCTTC. Its protein product is CASSPPGTSGTHDEQFF. The full variable domain, with the rest looked up from reference TRBV28 and TRBJ2-1, is DVKVTQSSRYLVKRTGEKVFLECVQDMDHENMFWYRQDPGLGLRLIYFSYDVKMKEKGDIPEGYSVSREKKERFSLILESASTNQTSMYLCASSPPGTSGTHDEQFFGPGTRLTVL.

The gene calls are TRBV28 and TRBJ2-7, with 11 bases matching TRBD2. J lost 3 bases, V lost 5 bases, and 12 bases had no gene match. From germline, CDR1 is MDHEN and CDR2 SYDVKM. The CDR3 totals 17 residues. In DNA, the CDR3 is TGTGCCAGCAGTACCCGGGACAGACTAGCGGGAAACTACGAGCAGTACTTC. As protein: CASSTRDRLAGNYEQYF.